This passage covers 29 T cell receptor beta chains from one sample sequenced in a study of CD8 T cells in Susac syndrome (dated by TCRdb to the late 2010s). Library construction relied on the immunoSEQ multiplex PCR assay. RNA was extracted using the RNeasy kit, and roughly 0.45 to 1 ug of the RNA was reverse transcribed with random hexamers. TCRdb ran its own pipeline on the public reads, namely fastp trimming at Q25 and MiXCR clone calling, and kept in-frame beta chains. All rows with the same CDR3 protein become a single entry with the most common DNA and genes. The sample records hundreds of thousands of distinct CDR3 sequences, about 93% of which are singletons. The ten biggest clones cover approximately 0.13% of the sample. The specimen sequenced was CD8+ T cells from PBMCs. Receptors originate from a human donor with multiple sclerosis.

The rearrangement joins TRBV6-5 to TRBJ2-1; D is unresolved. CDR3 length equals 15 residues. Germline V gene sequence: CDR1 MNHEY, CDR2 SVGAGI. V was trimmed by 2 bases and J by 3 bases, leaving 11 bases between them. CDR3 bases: TGTGCCAGCAGTTACGGCACTGCCGGCTACAATGAGCAGTTCTTC. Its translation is CASSYGTAGYNEQFF.

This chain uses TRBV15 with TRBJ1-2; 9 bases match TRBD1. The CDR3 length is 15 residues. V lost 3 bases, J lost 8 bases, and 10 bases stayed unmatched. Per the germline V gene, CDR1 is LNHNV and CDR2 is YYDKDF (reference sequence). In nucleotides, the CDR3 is TGTGCCACCAGCAGGGCGGGACAGGGAGGAGGAGGCTACACCTTC. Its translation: CATSRAGQGGGGYTF.

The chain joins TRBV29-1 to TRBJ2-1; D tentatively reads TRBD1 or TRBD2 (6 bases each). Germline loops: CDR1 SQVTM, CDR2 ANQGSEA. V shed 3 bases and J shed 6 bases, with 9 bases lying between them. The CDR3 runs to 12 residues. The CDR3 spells CSVDRGGNEQFF. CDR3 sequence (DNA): TGCAGCGTTGACAGGGGAGGCAATGAGCAGTTCTTC.

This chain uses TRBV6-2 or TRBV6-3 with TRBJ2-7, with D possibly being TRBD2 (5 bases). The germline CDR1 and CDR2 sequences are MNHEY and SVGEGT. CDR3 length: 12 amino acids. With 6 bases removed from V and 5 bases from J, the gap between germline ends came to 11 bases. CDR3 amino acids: CASSPSGNEQYF. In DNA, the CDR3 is TGTGCCAGCAGCCCCTCGGGGAACGAGCAGTACTTC.

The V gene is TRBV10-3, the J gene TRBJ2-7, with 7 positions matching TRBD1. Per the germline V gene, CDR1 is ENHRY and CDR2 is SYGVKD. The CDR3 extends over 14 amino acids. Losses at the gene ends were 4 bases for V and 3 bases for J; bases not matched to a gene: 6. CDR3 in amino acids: CAISVDRENYEQYF. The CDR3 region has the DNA TGTGCCATCAGTGTCGACAGGGAGAACTACGAGCAGTACTTC.

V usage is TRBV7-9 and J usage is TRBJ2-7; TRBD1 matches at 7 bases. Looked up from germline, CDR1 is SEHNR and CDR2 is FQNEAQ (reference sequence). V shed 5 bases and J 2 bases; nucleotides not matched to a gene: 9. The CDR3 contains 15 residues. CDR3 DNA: TGTGCCAGCAGCAAAGGGGACAGTTTAACCTACGAGCAGTACTTC. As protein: CASSKGDSLTYEQYF.

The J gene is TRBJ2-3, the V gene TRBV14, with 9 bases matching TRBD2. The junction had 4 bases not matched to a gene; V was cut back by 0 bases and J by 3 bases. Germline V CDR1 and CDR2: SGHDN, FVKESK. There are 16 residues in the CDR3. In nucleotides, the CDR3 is TGTGCCAGCAGCCAAGAGTATAGCGGGGGTACAGATACGCAGTATTTT. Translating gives CASSQEYSGGTDTQYF. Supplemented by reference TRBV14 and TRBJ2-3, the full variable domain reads EAGVTQFPSHSVIEKGQTVTLRCDPISGHDNLYWYRRVMGKEIKFLLHFVKESKQDESGMPNNRFLAERTGGTYSTLKVQPAELEDSGVYFCASSQEYSGGTDTQYFGPGTRLTVL.

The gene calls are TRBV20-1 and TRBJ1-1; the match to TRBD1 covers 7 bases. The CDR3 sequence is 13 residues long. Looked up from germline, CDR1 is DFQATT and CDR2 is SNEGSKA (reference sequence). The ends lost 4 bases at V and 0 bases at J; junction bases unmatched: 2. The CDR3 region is CSAMDRMNTEAFF. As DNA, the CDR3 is TGCAGTGCTATGGACAGGATGAACACTGAAGCTTTCTTT.

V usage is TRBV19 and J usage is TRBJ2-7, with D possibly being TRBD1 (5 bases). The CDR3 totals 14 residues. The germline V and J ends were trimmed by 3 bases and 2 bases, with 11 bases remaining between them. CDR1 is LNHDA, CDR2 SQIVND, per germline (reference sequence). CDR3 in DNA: TGTGCCAGTAGTATTTCCGGCAGGGCCTACGAGCAGTACTTC. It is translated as CASSISGRAYEQYF.

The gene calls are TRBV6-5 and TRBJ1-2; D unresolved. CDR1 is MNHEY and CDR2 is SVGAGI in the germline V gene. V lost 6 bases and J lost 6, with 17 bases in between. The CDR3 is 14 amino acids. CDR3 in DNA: TGTGCCAGCAGCCCACTAAGCCCACACGATGGCTACACCTTC. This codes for CASSPLSPHDGYTF.

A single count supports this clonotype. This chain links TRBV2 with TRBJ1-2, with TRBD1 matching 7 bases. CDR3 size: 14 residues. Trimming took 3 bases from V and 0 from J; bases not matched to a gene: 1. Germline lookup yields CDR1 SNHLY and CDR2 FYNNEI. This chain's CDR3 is CASSEDRTNYGYTF. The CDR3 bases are TGTGCCAGCAGTGAGGACAGGACTAACTATGGCTACACCTTC.

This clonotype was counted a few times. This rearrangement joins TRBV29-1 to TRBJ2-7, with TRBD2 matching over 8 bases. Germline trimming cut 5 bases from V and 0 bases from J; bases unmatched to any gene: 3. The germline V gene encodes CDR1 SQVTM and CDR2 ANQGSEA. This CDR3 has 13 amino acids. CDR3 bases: TGCAGCGTTACTAGCGGCCTCTCCTACGAGCAGTACTTC. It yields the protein CSVTSGLSYEQYF.

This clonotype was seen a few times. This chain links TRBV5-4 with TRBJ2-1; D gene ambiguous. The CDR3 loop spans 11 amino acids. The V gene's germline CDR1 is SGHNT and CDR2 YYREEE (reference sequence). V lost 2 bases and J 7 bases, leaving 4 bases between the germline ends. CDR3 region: CASSFTNEQFF. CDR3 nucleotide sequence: TGTGCCAGCAGCTTTACAAATGAGCAGTTCTTC.

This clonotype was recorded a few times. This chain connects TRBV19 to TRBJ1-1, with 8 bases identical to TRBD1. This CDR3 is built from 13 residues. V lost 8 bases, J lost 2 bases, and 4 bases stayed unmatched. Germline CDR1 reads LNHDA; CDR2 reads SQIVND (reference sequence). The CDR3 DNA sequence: TGTGCCAGTCGGACAGGGATAAACACTGAAGCTTTCTTT. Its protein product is CASRTGINTEAFF.

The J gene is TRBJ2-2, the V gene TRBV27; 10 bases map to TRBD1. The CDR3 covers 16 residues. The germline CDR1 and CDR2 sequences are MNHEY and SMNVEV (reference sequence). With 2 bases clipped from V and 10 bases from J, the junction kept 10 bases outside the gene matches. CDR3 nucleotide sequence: TGTGCCAGCAGTTTAGACGGGACAGGGGTTTTTATGGAGCTGTTTTTT. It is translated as CASSLDGTGVFMELFF.

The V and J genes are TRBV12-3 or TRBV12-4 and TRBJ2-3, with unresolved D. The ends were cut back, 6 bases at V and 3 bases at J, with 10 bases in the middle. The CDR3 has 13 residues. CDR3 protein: CASSFAVTDTQYF. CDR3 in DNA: TGTGCCAGCAGCTTCGCCGTAACAGATACGCAGTATTTT.

The CDR3 sequence: CASSRGLQGAYEQYF. DNA for the CDR3: TGTGCCAGCAGCCGGGGGTTACAGGGGGCATACGAGCAGTACTTC. V and J are TRBV6-5 and TRBJ2-7; 9 bases align to TRBD1. Germline lookup yields CDR1 MNHEY and CDR2 SVGAGI. This CDR3 comprises 15 residues. The V segment lost 6 bases and the J segment 4 bases; nucleotides outside the gene matches: 10.

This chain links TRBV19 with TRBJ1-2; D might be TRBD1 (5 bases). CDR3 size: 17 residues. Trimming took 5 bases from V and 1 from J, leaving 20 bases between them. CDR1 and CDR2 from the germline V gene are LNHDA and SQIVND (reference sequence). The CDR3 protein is CASSSPNPGLINYGYTF. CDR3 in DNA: TGTGCCAGTAGTTCCCCTAACCCGGGACTGATTAACTATGGCTACACCTTC.

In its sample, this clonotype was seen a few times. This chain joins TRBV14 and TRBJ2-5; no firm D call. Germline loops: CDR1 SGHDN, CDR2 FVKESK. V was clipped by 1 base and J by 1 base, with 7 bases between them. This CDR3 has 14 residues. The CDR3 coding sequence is TGTGCCAGCAGCCAAGGCAGGAGCCAAGAGACCCAGTACTTC. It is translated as CASSQGRSQETQYF.

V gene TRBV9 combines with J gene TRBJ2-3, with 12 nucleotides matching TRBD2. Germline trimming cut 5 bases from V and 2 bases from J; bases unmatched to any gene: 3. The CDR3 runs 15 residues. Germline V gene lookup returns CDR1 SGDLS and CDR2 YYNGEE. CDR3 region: CASSASGRATDTQYF. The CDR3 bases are TGTGCCAGCAGTGCTAGCGGGAGGGCCACAGATACGCAGTATTTT.

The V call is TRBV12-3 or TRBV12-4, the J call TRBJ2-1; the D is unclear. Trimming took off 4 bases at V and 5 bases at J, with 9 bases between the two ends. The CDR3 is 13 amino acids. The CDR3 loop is CASSSFKDNEQFF. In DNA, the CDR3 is TGTGCCAGCAGTTCGTTTAAGGACAATGAGCAGTTCTTC.

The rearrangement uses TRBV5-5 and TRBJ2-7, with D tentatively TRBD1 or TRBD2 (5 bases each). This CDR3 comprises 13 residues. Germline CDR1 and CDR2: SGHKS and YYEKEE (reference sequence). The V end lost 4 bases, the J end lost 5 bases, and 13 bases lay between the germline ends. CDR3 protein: CASSPGLLNEQYF. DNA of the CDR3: TGTGCCAGCAGCCCGGGGCTCCTTAACGAGCAGTACTTC.

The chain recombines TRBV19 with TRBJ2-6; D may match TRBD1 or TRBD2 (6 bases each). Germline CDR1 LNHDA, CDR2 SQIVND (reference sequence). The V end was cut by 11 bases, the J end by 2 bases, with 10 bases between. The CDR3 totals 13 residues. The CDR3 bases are TGTGCCCTCGGGGGCCCTGGGGCCAACGTCCTGACTTTC. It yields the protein CALGGPGANVLTF.

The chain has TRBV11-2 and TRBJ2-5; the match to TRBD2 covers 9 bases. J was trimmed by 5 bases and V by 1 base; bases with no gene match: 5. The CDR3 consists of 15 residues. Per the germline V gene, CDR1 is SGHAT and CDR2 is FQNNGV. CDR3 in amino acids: CASSLAASGMETQYF. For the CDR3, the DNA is TGTGCCAGCAGCTTAGCGGCTAGCGGGATGGAGACCCAGTACTTC.

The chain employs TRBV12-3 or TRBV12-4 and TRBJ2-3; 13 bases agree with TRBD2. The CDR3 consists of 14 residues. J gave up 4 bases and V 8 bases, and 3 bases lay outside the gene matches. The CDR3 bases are TGTGCCAGCGAACTAGCGGGAGGGCCAGATACGCAGTATTTT. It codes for CASELAGGPDTQYF.

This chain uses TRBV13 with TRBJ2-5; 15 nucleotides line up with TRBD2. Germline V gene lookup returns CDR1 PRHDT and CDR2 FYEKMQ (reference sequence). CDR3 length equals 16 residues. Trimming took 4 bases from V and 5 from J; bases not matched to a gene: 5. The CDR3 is CASSSRTSGGAETQYF. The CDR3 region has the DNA TGTGCCAGCAGCTCACGGACTAGCGGGGGGGCGGAGACCCAGTACTTC.

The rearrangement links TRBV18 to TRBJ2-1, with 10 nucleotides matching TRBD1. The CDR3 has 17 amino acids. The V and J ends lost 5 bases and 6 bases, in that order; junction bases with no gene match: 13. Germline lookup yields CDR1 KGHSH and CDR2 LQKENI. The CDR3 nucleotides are TGTGCCAGCTCAGATCCTCTCACCGGGACAGGGGTCAATGAGCAGTTCTTC. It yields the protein CASSDPLTGTGVNEQFF.

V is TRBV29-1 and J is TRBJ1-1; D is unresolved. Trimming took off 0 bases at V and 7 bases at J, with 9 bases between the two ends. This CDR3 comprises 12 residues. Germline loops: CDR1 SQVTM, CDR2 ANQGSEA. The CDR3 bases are TGCAGCGTTGAAGAATTGCGGGTTGAAGCTTTCTTT. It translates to CSVEELRVEAFF.

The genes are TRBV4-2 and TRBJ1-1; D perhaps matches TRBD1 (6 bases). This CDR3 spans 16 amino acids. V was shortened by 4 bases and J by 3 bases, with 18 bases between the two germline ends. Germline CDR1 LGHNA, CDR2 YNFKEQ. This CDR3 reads CASSRSLDRPDTEAFF. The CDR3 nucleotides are TGTGCCAGCAGCCGCTCCCTCGACAGGCCAGACACTGAAGCTTTCTTT.